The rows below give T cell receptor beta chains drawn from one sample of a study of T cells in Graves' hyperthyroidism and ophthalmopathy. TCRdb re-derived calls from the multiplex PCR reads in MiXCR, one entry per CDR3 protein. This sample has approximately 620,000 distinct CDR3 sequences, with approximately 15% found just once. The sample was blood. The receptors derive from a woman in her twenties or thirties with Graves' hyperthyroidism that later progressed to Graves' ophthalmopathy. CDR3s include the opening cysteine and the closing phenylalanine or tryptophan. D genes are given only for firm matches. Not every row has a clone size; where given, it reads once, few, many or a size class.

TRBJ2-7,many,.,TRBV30,TGTGCCTGGGGGGCAGGGGACTCCTACGAGCAGTACTTC,CAWGAGDSYEQYF
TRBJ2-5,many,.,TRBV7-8,TGTGCCAGCACCAAAAGCAGGGGAATAAGGGAGACCCAGTACTTC,CASTKSRGIRETQYF
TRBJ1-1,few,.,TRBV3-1,TGTGCCAGCAGCCAATTCGGGAACACTGAAGCTTTCTTT,CASSQFGNTEAFF
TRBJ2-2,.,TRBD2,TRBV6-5,TGTGCCAGCAGTTACCCAGCGGGAAACACCGGGGAGCTGTTTTTT,CASSYPAGNTGELFF
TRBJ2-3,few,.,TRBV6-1,TGTGCCAGCAGCCGAAAAGGTCGAGCGCCTAGCACAGATACGCAGTATTTT,CASSRKGRAPSTDTQYF
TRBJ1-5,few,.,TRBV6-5,TGTGCCAGCAGTTACAATACCCGAGGGCCCCAGCATTTT,CASSYNTRGPQHF
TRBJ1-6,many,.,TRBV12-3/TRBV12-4,TGTGCCAGCAGTTCCCAGGTCCTGCACAATTCACCCCTCCACTTT,CASSSQVLHNSPLHF
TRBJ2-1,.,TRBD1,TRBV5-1,TGCGCCAGCACCAGGCCGGGACAGGGCTACAATGAGCAGTTCTTC,CASTRPGQGYNEQFF
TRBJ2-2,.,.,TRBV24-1,TGTGCCACCAGTGATTTGAGGGGGAACACCGGGGAGCTGTTTTTT,CATSDLRGNTGELFF
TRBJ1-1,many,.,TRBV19,TGTGCCAGCACCCGCCAGGCATTGCTTTATGGGGGTACCACTGAAGCTTTCTTT,CASTRQALLYGGTTEAFF
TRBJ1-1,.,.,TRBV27,TGTGACAGCAGTTTGGGTAGGGGGGACACTGAAGCTTTCTTT,CDSSLGRGDTEAFF
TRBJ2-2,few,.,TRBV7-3,TGTGCCAGCAGTCCCGTGATGGCCGGGACCGGGGAGCTGTTTTTT,CASSPVMAGTGELFF
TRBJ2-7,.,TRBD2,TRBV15,TGTGCCACCAGCAATATAGCGGGCGGCGAGCAGTACTTC,CATSNIAGGEQYF
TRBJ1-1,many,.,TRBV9,TGTGCCAGCAGCATCCATTATAAGAACACTGAAGCTTTCTTT,CASSIHYKNTEAFF
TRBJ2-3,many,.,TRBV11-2,TGTGCCAGCAGCCCTCACCCCGGGCGATCCACAGATACGCAGTATTTT,CASSPHPGRSTDTQYF
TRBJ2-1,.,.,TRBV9,TGTGCCAGCAGCTCGCAGGGGAGGGGGTATGAGCAGTTCTTC,CASSSQGRGYEQFF
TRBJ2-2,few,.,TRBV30,TGTGCCTGGAGCGAGAGCGGCGCGAACACCGGGGAGCTGTTTTTT,CAWSESGANTGELFF
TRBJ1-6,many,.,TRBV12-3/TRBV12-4,TGTGCCAGCAGTTTGGGGAAAGTAGCCTATAATTCACCCCTCCACTTT,CASSLGKVAYNSPLHF
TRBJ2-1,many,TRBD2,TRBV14,TGTGCCAGCAGCCAAGACCGGGGGGGGGAGCAGTTCTTC,CASSQDRGGEQFF
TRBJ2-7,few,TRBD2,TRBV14,TGTGCCAGCAGCATGAGCGGGAGAACCTCCTACGAGCAGTACTTC,CASSMSGRTSYEQYF
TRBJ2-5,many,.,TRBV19,TGTGCCAGTAGTGGGTCATCTGAGACCCAGTACTTC,CASSGSSETQYF
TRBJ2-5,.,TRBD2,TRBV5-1,TGCGCCAGCAGCACGCTAGCGGAGGAAGAGACCCAGTACTTC,CASSTLAEEETQYF
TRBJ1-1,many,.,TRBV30,TGTGCCTGGACCTGGGGTCCGCATGACTCTGAAGCTTTCTTT,CAWTWGPHDSEAFF
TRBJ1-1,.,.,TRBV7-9,TGTGCCAGCAATGGGCAGCTGAACACTGAAGCTTTCTTT,CASNGQLNTEAFF
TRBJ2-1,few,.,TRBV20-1,TGCAGTGCTCGAGGTTTGGTCAGCTCCTACAATGAGCAGTTCTTC,CSARGLVSSYNEQFF
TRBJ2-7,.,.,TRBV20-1,TGCAGTGCTAGAGATTTGAGGGACGCCTGGGACGAGCAGTACTTC,CSARDLRDAWDEQYF
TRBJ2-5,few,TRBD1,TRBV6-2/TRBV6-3,TGTGCCAGCTCAAAAATCCGGGACAGTCAAGAGACCCAGTACTTC,CASSKIRDSQETQYF